The source of this TCR beta chain is a study of T cells after yellow fever vaccination. Regarding the study as a whole: Compared with primary, the secondary response was weaker and peaked at day 5, not 15.

There are 15 residues in the CDR3. CDR1 SEHNR and CDR2 FQNEAQ come from the germline V gene (reference sequence). Trimming cost V 5 bases and J 6 bases, with 14 bases left between them. The sample holds a few counts of this clonotype. The target antigen is unknown. The authors made TCR cDNA by 5'RACE template switching, adding a universal primer site and UMIs. TCRdb passed the 5' RACE reads through MiXCR, listing each CDR3 protein once. Among under 400,000 distinct CDR3 sequences listed, more than 9% were seen once. This chain joins TRBV7-9 and TRBJ1-6; maybe TRBD1 (6 bases). The receptor's source is a man younger than 30 who received the YFV17D yellow fever vaccine. This material consisted of PBMCs, taken on the day of the first yellow fever vaccination. CDR3 coding DNA: TGTGCCAGCAGCCCTCAGGCACAGGGTAATTCACCCCTCCACTTT. The encoded protein is CASSPQAQGNSPLHF.